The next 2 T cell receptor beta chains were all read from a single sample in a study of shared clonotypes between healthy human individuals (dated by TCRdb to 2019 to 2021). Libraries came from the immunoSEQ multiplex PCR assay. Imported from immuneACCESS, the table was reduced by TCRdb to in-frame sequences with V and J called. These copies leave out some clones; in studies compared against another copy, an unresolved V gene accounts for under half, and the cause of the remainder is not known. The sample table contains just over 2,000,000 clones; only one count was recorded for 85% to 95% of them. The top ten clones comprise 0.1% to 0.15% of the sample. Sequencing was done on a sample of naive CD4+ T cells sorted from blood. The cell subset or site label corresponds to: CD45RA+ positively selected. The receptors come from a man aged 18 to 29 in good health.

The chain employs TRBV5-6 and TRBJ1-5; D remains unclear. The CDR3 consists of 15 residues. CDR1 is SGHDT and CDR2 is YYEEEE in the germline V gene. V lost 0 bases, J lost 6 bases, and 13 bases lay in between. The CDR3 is CASSLGAASGQPQHF. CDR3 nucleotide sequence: TGTGCCAGCAGCTTGGGCGCCGCTAGTGGTCAGCCCCAGCATTTT.

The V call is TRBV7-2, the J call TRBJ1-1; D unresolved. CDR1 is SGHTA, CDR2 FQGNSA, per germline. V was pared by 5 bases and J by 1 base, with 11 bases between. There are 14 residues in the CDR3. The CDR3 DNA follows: TGTGCCAGCAGCCTCCGCGACCCGAACACTGAAGCTTTCTTT. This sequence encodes CASSLRDPNTEAFF.